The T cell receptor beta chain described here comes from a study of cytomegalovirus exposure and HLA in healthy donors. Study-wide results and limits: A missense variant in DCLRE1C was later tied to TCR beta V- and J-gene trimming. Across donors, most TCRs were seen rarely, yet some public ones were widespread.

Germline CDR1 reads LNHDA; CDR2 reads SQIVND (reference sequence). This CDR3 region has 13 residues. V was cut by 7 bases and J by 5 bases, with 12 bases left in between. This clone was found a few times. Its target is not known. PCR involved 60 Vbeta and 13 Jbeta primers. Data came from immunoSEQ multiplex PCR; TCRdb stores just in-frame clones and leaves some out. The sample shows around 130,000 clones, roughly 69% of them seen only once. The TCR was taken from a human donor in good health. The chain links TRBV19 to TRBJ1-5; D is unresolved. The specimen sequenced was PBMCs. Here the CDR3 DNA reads TGTGCCAGTAAGGAGGTTCCCCATCAGCCCCAGCATTTT. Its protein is CASKEVPHQPQHF.